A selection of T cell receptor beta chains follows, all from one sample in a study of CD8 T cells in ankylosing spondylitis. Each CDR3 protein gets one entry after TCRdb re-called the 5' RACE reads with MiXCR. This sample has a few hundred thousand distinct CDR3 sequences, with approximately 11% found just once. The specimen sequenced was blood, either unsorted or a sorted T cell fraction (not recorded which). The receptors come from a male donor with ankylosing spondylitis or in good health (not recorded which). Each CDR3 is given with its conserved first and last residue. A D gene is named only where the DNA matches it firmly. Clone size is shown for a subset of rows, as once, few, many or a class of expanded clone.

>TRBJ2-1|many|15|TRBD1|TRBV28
CASSLRDRPYNEQFF
TGTGCCAGCAGTTTAAGGGACAGGCCCTACAATGAGCAGTTCTTC
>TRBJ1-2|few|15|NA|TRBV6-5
CASSYSKFGVYGYTF
TGTGCCAGCAGTTACTCGAAGTTCGGGGTCTATGGCTACACCTTC
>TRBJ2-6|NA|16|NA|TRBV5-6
CASSFSGGQGANVLTF
TGTGCCAGCAGCTTCAGTGGGGGGCAAGGGGCCAACGTCCTGACTTTC
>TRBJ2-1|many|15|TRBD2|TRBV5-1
CASRIAGGDYNEQFF
TGCGCCAGCAGAATAGCGGGAGGGGACTACAATGAGCAGTTCTTC
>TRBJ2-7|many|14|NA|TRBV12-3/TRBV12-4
CASSLSRGRFEQYF
TGTGCCAGCAGTTTATCCAGGGGCCGTTTCGAGCAGTACTTC
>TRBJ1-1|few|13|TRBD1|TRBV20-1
CSARFTGGGRAFF
TGCAGTGCTAGATTTACAGGGGGCGGGAGAGCTTTCTTT
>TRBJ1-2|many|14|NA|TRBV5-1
CASSLATVYDGYTF
TGCGCCAGCAGCTTGGCCACAGTCTATGATGGCTACACCTTC
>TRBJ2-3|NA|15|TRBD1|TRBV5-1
CASSSGQGESDTQYF
TGCGCCAGCAGCTCGGGACAGGGCGAATCAGATACGCAGTATTTT
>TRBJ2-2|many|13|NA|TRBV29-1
CSVVGTGTGELFF
TGCAGCGTTGTGGGCACGGGCACCGGGGAGCTGTTTTTT
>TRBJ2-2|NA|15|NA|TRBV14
CASSPLGAGAGELFF
TGTGCCAGCAGCCCGCTGGGTGCTGGAGCCGGGGAGCTGTTTTTT
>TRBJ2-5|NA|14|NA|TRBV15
CATSRERGQETQYF
TGTGCCACCAGCAGAGAAAGGGGCCAAGAGACCCAGTACTTC
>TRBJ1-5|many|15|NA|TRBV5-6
CASSLAADSNQPQHF
TGTGCCAGCAGCTTGGCAGCAGATAGCAATCAGCCCCAGCATTTT
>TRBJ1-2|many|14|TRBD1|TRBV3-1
CASSHQTGNYGYTF
TGTGCCAGCAGCCATCAGACAGGGAACTATGGCTACACCTTC
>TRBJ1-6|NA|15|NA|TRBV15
CATSRDPLINSPLHF
TGTGCCACCAGCAGAGATCCGCTCATCAATTCACCCCTCCACTTT
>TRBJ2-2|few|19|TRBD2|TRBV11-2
CASSILGLAGAQNTGELFF
TGTGCCAGCAGCATCTTGGGACTAGCGGGGGCCCAGAACACCGGGGAGCTGTTTTTT
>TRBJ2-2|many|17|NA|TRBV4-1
CASSHFSGVENTGELFF
TGCGCCAGCAGCCATTTTAGTGGGGTTGAGAACACCGGGGAGCTGTTTTTT
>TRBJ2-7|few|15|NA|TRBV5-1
CASSWGGGNSYEQYF
TGCGCCAGCAGCTGGGGAGGGGGAAACTCCTACGAGCAGTACTTC
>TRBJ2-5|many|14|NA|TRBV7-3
CASSLNGRQETQYF
TGTGCCAGCAGCTTAAACGGGAGACAAGAGACCCAGTACTTC
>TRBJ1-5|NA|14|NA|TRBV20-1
CSAAGGYSNQPQHF
TGCAGTGCTGCCGGGGGGTATAGCAATCAGCCCCAGCATTTT
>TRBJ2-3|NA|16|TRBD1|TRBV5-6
CASSTGRDRITDTQYF
TGTGCCAGCAGTACCGGGCGGGACAGGATCACAGATACGCAGTATTTT
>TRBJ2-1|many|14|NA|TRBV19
CASSIRTTDNEQFF
TGTGCCAGTAGTATACGGACTACTGACAATGAGCAGTTCTTC
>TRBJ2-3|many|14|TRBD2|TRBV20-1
CSARTSGTTDTQYF
TGCAGTGCTAGGACTAGCGGGACGACAGATACGCAGTATTTT
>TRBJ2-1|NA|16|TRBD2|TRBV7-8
CASSPGTSGSRYEQFF
TGTGCCAGCAGCCCGGGGACTAGCGGGAGTCGGTATGAGCAGTTCTTC
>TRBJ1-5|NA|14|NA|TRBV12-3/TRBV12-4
CASVGGGINQPQHF
TGTGCCAGCGTGGGAGGAGGGATCAATCAGCCCCAGCATTTT
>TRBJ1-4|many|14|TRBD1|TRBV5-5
CASSVGTGVEKLFF
TGTGCCAGCAGCGTTGGGACAGGGGTAGAAAAACTGTTTTTT
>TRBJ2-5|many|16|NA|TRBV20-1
CSASRQSQEWGETQYF
TGCAGTGCTAGCCGCCAGAGCCAAGAGTGGGGAGAGACCCAGTACTTC
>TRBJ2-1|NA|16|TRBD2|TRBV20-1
CSANPQTSGNYNEQFF
TGCAGTGCTAACCCGCAGACTAGCGGGAACTACAATGAGCAGTTCTTC
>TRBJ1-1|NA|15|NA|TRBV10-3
CAVTRGTTGNTEAFF
TGTGCCGTCACGCGGGGGACGACAGGCAACACTGAAGCTTTCTTT
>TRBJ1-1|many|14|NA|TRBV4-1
CASSPARFDTEAFF
TGCGCCAGCAGCCCAGCCCGTTTTGACACTGAAGCTTTCTTT
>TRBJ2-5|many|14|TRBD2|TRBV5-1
CASSSGDGQETQYF
TGCGCCAGCAGCAGCGGGGACGGACAAGAGACCCAGTACTTC
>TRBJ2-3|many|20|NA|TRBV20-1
CSARVPLVSGRVRTTDTQYF
TGCAGTGCTAGAGTCCCACTAGTCTCTGGGCGAGTCCGCACCACAGATACGCAGTATTTT
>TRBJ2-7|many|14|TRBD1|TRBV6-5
CASSYSGTGNNEYF
TGTGCCAGCAGTTACTCCGGGACAGGGAATAATGAGTACTTC
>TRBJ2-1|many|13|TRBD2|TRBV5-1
CASSLGTRSEQFF
TGCGCCAGCAGCTTGGGGACTAGGAGTGAGCAGTTCTTC
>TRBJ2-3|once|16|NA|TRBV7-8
CASGSQRRALTDTQYF
TGTGCCAGCGGCTCCCAGAGGCGGGCCTTAACAGATACGCAGTATTTT
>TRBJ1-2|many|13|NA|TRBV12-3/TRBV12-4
CASSFSRNYGYTF
TGTGCCAGCAGTTTCTCCCGAAACTATGGCTACACCTTC
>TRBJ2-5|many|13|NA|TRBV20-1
CSANPWLGETQYF
TGCAGTGCCAACCCCTGGCTAGGAGAGACCCAGTACTTC
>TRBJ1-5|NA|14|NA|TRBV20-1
CSARYGRVDQPQHF
TGCAGTGCTCGATATGGGAGGGTAGATCAGCCCCAGCATTTT
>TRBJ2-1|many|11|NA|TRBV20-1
CSAEHGDEQFF
TGCAGTGCCGAACATGGGGATGAGCAGTTCTTC